Below, 32 T cell receptor beta chains from the same sample are listed, as sequenced in a study of T cell repertoires in cytomegalovirus infection. Using its own MiXCR run on the reads, TCRdb lists one record per CDR3 protein. The sample carries more than 140,000 distinct CDR3 sequences, 5% to 6.5% recorded once. Sequencing was carried out using PBMCs. Source of these receptors: a human donor in good health (CMV status not recorded). Some clones in this sample may be carry-over from other donors' samples.

The chain joins TRBV2 to TRBJ1-6; D is uncertain. The CDR3 totals 17 residues. Germline V lookup: CDR1 SNHLY, CDR2 FYNNEI. Trimming removed 7 bases from V and 0 bases from J, with 16 bases in between. The CDR3 DNA follows: TGTGCCAGCACCACACCCCAGGAGAGCTCCTATAATTCACCCCTCCACTTT. It yields the protein CASTTPQESSYNSPLHF.

This clonotype came up many times. The chain employs TRBV7-6 and TRBJ2-5; maybe TRBD1 (6 bases). Trimming pared 5 bases from V and 5 bases from J, leaving 18 bases between. CDR1 and CDR2 (germline): SGHVS, FNYEAQ. There are 15 residues in the CDR3. DNA for the CDR3: TGTGCCAGCAGCCATCGACTACAGGGCTTGGAGACCCAGTACTTC. Encoded protein: CASSHRLQGLETQYF.

This chain uses TRBV14 with TRBJ2-2, with a tentative D call TRBD1 (5 bases). Germline V gene lookup returns CDR1 SGHDN and CDR2 FVKESK. The ends were cut back, 0 bases at V and 3 bases at J, with 14 bases in the middle. The CDR3 sequence is 17 residues long. DNA for the CDR3: TGTGCCAGCAGCCAAGATCGCACAGGCTACGACACCGGGGAGCTGTTTTTT. It yields the protein CASSQDRTGYDTGELFF.

This clonotype came up many times. V and J are TRBV6-6 and TRBJ2-7; D is perhaps TRBD1 or TRBD2 (5 bases each). V shed 0 bases and J shed 3 bases, with 12 bases lying between them. This CDR3 contains 15 residues. CDR1 and CDR2 from the germline V gene are MNHNY and SVGAGI (reference sequence). CDR3 in DNA: TGTGCCAGCAGTTACTCTGGGACGGTGAGCTACGAGCAGTACTTC. Amino acid sequence: CASSYSGTVSYEQYF.

This clonotype was counted between two and nine times. The chain has TRBV25-1 and TRBJ1-1; no clear D gene. This CDR3 is built from 15 residues. Per the germline V gene, CDR1 is MGHDK and CDR2 is SYGVNS. The V end lost 10 bases, the J end lost 4 bases, and 22 bases lay between the germline ends. For the CDR3, the DNA is TGTGCCACCTCCCCCGGGCCACCTTGGGGCACTGAAGCTTTCTTT. It specifies CATSPGPPWGTEAFF.

This clonotype was counted ten times or more. The V and J genes are TRBV6-2 or TRBV6-3 and TRBJ2-7; D not certain. Trimming shortened V by 6 bases and J by 4 bases, and 10 bases separated the two germline ends. The germline CDR1 and CDR2 sequences are MNHEY and SVGEGT. CDR3 size: 12 residues. The CDR3 DNA reads TGTGCCAGCAGCGAACTTAATTACGAGCAGTACTTC. Translating gives CASSELNYEQYF.

This clonotype appeared many times. The chain couples TRBV11-2 to TRBJ1-6; D is possibly TRBD1 (6 bases). In germline, CDR1 is SGHAT, CDR2 FQNNGV. Trimming removed 1 base at V and 4 bases at J, with 20 bases between. The CDR3 is made up of 19 amino acids. In nucleotides, the CDR3 is TGTGCCAGCAGCTTAGGGGGACACGACGGATTAGGGTATAATTCACCCCTCCACTTT. As protein: CASSLGGHDGLGYNSPLHF.

In this sample, this clonotype turned up many times. The chain links TRBV6-2 or TRBV6-3 to TRBJ2-3; TRBD2 aligns across 11 bases. This CDR3 comprises 16 residues. Germline-derived CDR1 and CDR2 are MNHEY and SVGEGT. With 6 bases clipped from V and 4 bases from J, the junction kept 9 bases outside the gene matches. The CDR3 DNA is TGTGCCAGCAGGCCGCTAGCGGGGGGCCTTGCAGATACGCAGTATTTT. It encodes CASRPLAGGLADTQYF.

Only a few counts were recorded for this clonotype. The chain joins TRBV23-1 to TRBJ2-7; tentatively, D is TRBD1 or TRBD2 (5 bases each). TRBV23-1 carries the ORF label, with uncertain function. Between the trimmed V and J ends, which lost 2 bases and 7 bases, there was a span of 24 bases. This CDR3 has 17 amino acids. The CDR3 nucleotides are TGCGCCAGCAGTCAACCATACGGTCAGGACAACCCGGGGGAGCAGTACTTC. Its protein product is CASSQPYGQDNPGEQYF.

This clonotype occurred many times. The CDR3 protein is CASSLGNYGYTF. CDR3 coding DNA: TGTGCCAGCAGCTTGGGGAACTATGGCTACACCTTC. V and J are TRBV7-2 and TRBJ1-2; D call uncertain. V gave up 3 bases and J gave up 2 bases, with 4 bases separating them. The CDR3 has 12 amino acids. In germline, CDR1 is SGHTA, CDR2 FQGNSA.

This clonotype occurred many times. This chain joins TRBV19 and TRBJ1-3, with D hard to call. Trimming shortened V by 5 bases and J by 1 base, and 9 bases separated the two germline ends. The CDR3 loop spans 14 amino acids. Germline CDR1 is LNHDA and CDR2 is SQIVND (reference sequence). The DNA of the CDR3 is TGTGCCAGTAGTCTCCCAGGATCTGGAAACACCATATATTTT. Amino acids: CASSLPGSGNTIYF.

This clonotype was seen many times. V gene TRBV10-3 combines with J gene TRBJ2-7, with 7 bases identical to TRBD2. The CDR3 is 16 amino acids. Germline V gives CDR1 ENHRY, CDR2 SYGVKD. V lost 7 bases to trimming and J lost 0 bases; unmatched junction nucleotides: 12. CDR3 residues: CAIKDPWRGSSYEQYF. Here the CDR3 DNA reads TGTGCCATCAAAGACCCCTGGCGGGGGAGCTCCTACGAGCAGTACTTC.

There are many counts of this clonotype. The rearrangement links TRBV6-2 or TRBV6-3 to TRBJ2-7, with 8 bases that match TRBD1. This CDR3 has 17 amino acids. J lost 4 bases, V lost 6 bases, and 17 bases had no gene match. The germline gives CDR1 MNHEY, CDR2 SVGEGT. For the CDR3, the DNA is TGTGCCAGCAGCCCTTTTACCCCGACAGGGGTGGGTTACGAGCAGTACTTC. Amino acids: CASSPFTPTGVGYEQYF.

This chain joins TRBV6-8 and TRBJ2-5, with D perhaps matching TRBD1 or TRBD2 (6 bases each). In germline, CDR1 is MNHGY, CDR2 SAAAGT. The CDR3 loop spans 16 amino acids. Deletions cut 0 bases from V and 0 bases from J, with 11 bases between. The CDR3 protein is CASSYSRGVYQETQYF. The CDR3 bases are TGTGCCAGCAGTTACTCGAGGGGGGTGTACCAAGAGACCCAGTACTTC.

This chain connects TRBV12-3 or TRBV12-4 to TRBJ2-2, with D possibly matching TRBD2 (7 bases). Trimming pared 4 bases from V and 5 bases from J, leaving 23 bases between. The CDR3 spans 18 residues. The DNA of the CDR3 is TGTGCCAGCAGTTCACCCCGGGGGGCCCGGTCGCTTACCGGGGAGCTGTTTTTT. Translation gives CASSSPRGARSLTGELFF.

The chain combines TRBV12-3 or TRBV12-4 with TRBJ1-1; D unresolved. This CDR3 comprises 14 residues. Between the trimmed V and J ends, which lost 5 bases and 2 bases, there was a span of 12 bases. CDR3 region: CASSPIGVNTEAFF. CDR3 coding DNA: TGTGCCAGCAGTCCTATCGGGGTTAACACTGAAGCTTTCTTT.

This clonotype was detected a few times. This chain joins TRBV5-4 and TRBJ1-2, with D hard to call. The germline V gene has CDR1 SGHNT and CDR2 YYREEE (reference sequence). V was pared by 4 bases and J by 1 base, with 11 bases between. The CDR3 totals 14 residues. The CDR3 here is CASSLWGVNYGYTF. The CDR3 DNA reads as TGTGCCAGCAGCCTGTGGGGAGTTAACTATGGCTACACCTTC.

This clonotype was picked up many times. The V call is TRBV11-2, the J call TRBJ2-2; 9 bases align to TRBD1. V trimming: 3 bases; J trimming: 4 bases; junction bases outside the gene matches: 6. The CDR3 totals 16 residues. Germline V gene lookup returns CDR1 SGHAT and CDR2 FQNNGV. The CDR3 sequence is CASSFGTGWGTGELFF. CDR3 sequence (DNA): TGTGCCAGCAGCTTTGGGACAGGGTGGGGCACCGGGGAGCTGTTTTTT. The full variable domain, with the rest looked up from reference TRBV11-2 and TRBJ2-2, is EAGVAQSPRYKIIEKRQSVAFWCNPISGHATLYWYQQILGQGPKLLIQFQNNGVVDDSQLPKDRFSAERLKGVDSTLKIQPAKLEDSAVYLCASSFGTGWGTGELFFGEGSRLTVL.

This clonotype was observed at least ten times. The chain joins TRBV15 to TRBJ2-7, with D perhaps TRBD1 (5 bases). The CDR3 has 12 residues. Trimming shortened V by 3 bases and J by 4 bases, and 7 bases separated the two germline ends. Germline CDR1 and CDR2: LNHNV and YYDKDF (reference sequence). The CDR3 region is CATSSDSYEQYF. The CDR3 DNA reads TGTGCCACCAGCAGCGACAGTTACGAGCAGTACTTC.

In its sample, this clonotype was seen a few times. The genes are TRBV20-1 and TRBJ1-4; D remains ambiguous. Germline V gene lookup returns CDR1 DFQATT and CDR2 SNEGSKA (reference sequence). The V end was cut by 2 bases, the J end by 5 bases, with 3 bases between. CDR3 length: 11 amino acids. Written as DNA, the CDR3 is TGCAGTGCTAGACAGAATGAAAAACTGTTTTTT. It is translated as CSARQNEKLFF.

This clonotype was seen ten or more times. V gene TRBV7-8 combines with J gene TRBJ2-7; tentatively, D is TRBD1 (6 bases). Germline V gene sequence: CDR1 SGHVS, CDR2 FQNEAQ. There are 12 residues in the CDR3. Trimming shortened V by 5 bases and J by 5 bases, and 10 bases separated the two germline ends. CDR3 sequence reads: CASSAHRDEQYF. CDR3 coding DNA: TGTGCCAGCAGCGCCCACAGGGACGAGCAGTACTTC.

This clonotype was seen at least ten times. The V gene is TRBV7-2, the J gene TRBJ1-1; D perhaps matches TRBD1 (5 bases). The CDR3 is made up of 13 amino acids. Trimming shortened V by 3 bases and J by 5 bases, and 10 bases separated the two germline ends. Germline V gene sequence: CDR1 SGHTA, CDR2 FQGNSA. The CDR3, as DNA: TGTGCCAGCAGCTTTCTGGGGGGTACTGAAGCTTTCTTT. Protein: CASSFLGGTEAFF.

In its sample, this clonotype was seen many times. This chain joins TRBV7-2 and TRBJ1-5; D perhaps matches TRBD1 (5 bases). Germline lookup yields CDR1 SGHTA and CDR2 FQGNSA. This CDR3 is 15 amino acids long. Trimming cost V 5 bases and J 5 bases, with 16 bases left between them. The DNA for the CDR3 is TGTGCCAGCAGCGGAAAAGGTCGGGGGGATCAGCCCCAGCATTTT. This sequence encodes CASSGKGRGDQPQHF.

In its sample, this clonotype was seen many times. The chain couples TRBV7-8 to TRBJ1-5, with no clear D. The CDR3 has 14 amino acids. V dropped 0 bases and J dropped 7 bases, with 10 bases sitting between them. The germline gives CDR1 SGHVS, CDR2 FQNEAQ. The CDR3 bases are TGTGCCAGCAGCTTAGCGGGGAGGGAACAGCCCCAGCATTTT. The encoded protein is CASSLAGREQPQHF.

This clonotype was seen repeatedly, ten times or more. V and J are TRBV28 and TRBJ2-5, with a possible D match to TRBD1 (7 bases). The CDR3 extends over 15 amino acids. V was shortened by 8 bases and J by 5 bases, with 21 bases between the two germline ends. Germline CDR1 MDHEN, CDR2 SYDVKM. This chain's CDR3 is CASQRDSGRWETQYF. The CDR3 nucleotides read TGTGCCAGCCAACGGGACAGCGGGCGGTGGGAGACCCAGTACTTC.

The chain carries TRBV5-5 and TRBJ2-3; D is possibly TRBD1 (8 bases). With 4 bases removed from V and 1 base from J, the gap between germline ends came to 19 bases. The CDR3 contains 17 residues. CDR1 is SGHKS and CDR2 is YYEKEE in the germline V gene (reference sequence). For the CDR3, the DNA is TGTGCCAGCAGCCGGGAGGCAGGGGGCGTCGGCACAGATACGCAGTATTTT. It codes for CASSREAGGVGTDTQYF.

This clonotype appeared many times. The gene calls are TRBV5-4 and TRBJ2-1; D is undetermined. The CDR3 has 11 residues. Germline V gene sequence: CDR1 SGHNT, CDR2 YYREEE (reference sequence). V lost 6 bases, J lost 7 bases, and 8 bases lay in between. This CDR3 reads CASIVGNEQFF. The CDR3 bases are TGTGCCAGCATAGTGGGAAATGAGCAGTTCTTC.

This clonotype was observed at least ten times. The CDR3 loop reads CSVDGAATDTQYF. The CDR3 bases are TGCAGCGTTGACGGAGCGGCCACAGATACGCAGTATTTT. The rearrangement links TRBV29-1 to TRBJ2-3; a weak D match, TRBD2 (5 bases). Germline V lookup: CDR1 SQVTM, CDR2 ANQGSEA. This CDR3 contains 13 residues. V gave up 3 bases and J gave up 2 bases, with 9 bases separating them.

The V call is TRBV20-1, the J call TRBJ1-1; a possible D gene is TRBD1 (6 bases). Between the trimmed V and J ends, which lost 3 bases and 4 bases, there was a span of 18 bases. The CDR3 spans 15 residues. The V gene's germline CDR1 is DFQATT and CDR2 SNEGSKA (reference sequence). The CDR3: CSARRGEGKGTEAFF. For the CDR3, the DNA is TGCAGTGCTAGGAGGGGGGAGGGGAAGGGCACTGAAGCTTTCTTT.

This clonotype was seen repeatedly, ten times or more. The chain combines TRBV7-2 with TRBJ2-3; 8 nucleotides agree with TRBD2. V shed 5 bases and J 2 bases; nucleotides not matched to a gene: 9. Germline lookup yields CDR1 SGHTA and CDR2 FQGNSA. This CDR3 is built from 16 residues. The CDR3 spells CASSPNAGGNTDTQYF. The CDR3 DNA follows: TGTGCCAGCAGCCCTAACGCGGGGGGAAACACAGATACGCAGTATTTT.

The chain combines TRBV18 with TRBJ1-1; D not resolved. The germline V and J ends were trimmed by 0 bases and 6 bases, with 11 bases remaining between them. Germline V gene lookup returns CDR1 KGHSH and CDR2 LQKENI. This CDR3 is built from 14 residues. The CDR3 sequence is CASSPPVGSPEAFF. Here the CDR3 DNA reads TGTGCCAGCTCACCACCGGTGGGGTCGCCTGAAGCTTTCTTT.

This clonotype was found many times. The V and J genes are TRBV6-5 and TRBJ1-1; D uncertain. Germline V gives CDR1 MNHEY, CDR2 SVGAGI. The CDR3 is 15 amino acids. The V end lost 2 bases, the J end lost 1 base, and 11 bases lay between the germline ends. The CDR3 DNA follows: TGTGCCAGCAGTTACAGGTCGAGAAGGAACACTGAAGCTTTCTTT. It specifies CASSYRSRRNTEAFF.